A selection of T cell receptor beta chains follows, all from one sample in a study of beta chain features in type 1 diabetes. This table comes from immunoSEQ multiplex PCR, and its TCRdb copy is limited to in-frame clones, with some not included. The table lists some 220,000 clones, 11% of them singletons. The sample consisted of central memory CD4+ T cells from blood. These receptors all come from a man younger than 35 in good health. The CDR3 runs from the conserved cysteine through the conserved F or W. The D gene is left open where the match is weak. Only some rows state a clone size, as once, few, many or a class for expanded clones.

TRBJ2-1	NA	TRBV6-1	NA	TGTGCCAGCACCACGCAGGGGCGCCTTAATGAGCAGTTCTTC	CASTTQGRLNEQFF
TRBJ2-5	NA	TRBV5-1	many	TGCGCCAGCAGCACGTCCGGGGAGGCCGCCACGGAGACCCAGTACTTC	CASSTSGEAATETQYF
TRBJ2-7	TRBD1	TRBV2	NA	TGTGCCAGCATGCCGGGACAGGGGGGCCACGAGCAGTACTTC	CASMPGQGGHEQYF
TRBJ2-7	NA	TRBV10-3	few	TGTGCCATCAGTGAGTCGGCTCGCTACGAGCAGTACTTC	CAISESARYEQYF
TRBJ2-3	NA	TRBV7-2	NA	TGTGCCAGCAGCTTAGGGAGGGATAGCACAGATACGCAGTATTTT	CASSLGRDSTDTQYF
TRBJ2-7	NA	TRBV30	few	TGTGCCTGGGAGGGAGGCTCCTACGAGCAGTACTTC	CAWEGGSYEQYF
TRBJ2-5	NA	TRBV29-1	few	TGCAGCGGGGGTCCTGGGAACCAAGAGACCCAGTACTTC	CSGGPGNQETQYF
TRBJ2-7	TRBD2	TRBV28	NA	TGTGCCAGCAGTCCGTATAGCGGGGAGTACGAGCAGTACTTC	CASSPYSGEYEQYF
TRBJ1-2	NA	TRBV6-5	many	TGTGCCAGCAAGGCAGGGCAGGTCTATGGCTACACCTTC	CASKAGQVYGYTF
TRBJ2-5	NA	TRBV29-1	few	TGCAGCGTTGAGGACTATCAGGCGGAGACCCAGTACTTC	CSVEDYQAETQYF
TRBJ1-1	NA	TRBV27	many	TGTGCCAGCAGAAAGCAGGGTAGCACTGAAGCTTTCTTT	CASRKQGSTEAFF
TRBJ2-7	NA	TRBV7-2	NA	TGTGCCAGCAGCTTAGCGATTTCAGCCACGTACGAGCAGTACTTC	CASSLAISATYEQYF
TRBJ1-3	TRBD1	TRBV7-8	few	TGTGCCAGCAGCCCGGGACAGGTCTCTGGAAACACCATATATTTT	CASSPGQVSGNTIYF
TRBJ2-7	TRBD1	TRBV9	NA	TGTGCCAGCAGCGTAGACAGGGGGCGGTACGAGCAGTACTTC	CASSVDRGRYEQYF
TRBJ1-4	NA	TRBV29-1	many	TGCAGCGTGGCAGGGGTTGGCAATGAAAAACTGTTTTTT	CSVAGVGNEKLFF
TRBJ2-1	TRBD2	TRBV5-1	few	TGCGCCAGCAGCCTTCAGTCGGCGGGAGTCAATGAGCAGTTCTTC	CASSLQSAGVNEQFF
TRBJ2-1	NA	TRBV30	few	TGTGCCTGGGCTACCAATGAGCAGTTCTTC	CAWATNEQFF
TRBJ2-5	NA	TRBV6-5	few	TGTGCCAGCAGTCCAGGCCAAGAGACCCAGTACTTC	CASSPGQETQYF
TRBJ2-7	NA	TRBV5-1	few	TGCGCCAGCAGTCGCGGAGTGGGCGGCGCTTTCCACGAGCAGTACTTC	CASSRGVGGAFHEQYF
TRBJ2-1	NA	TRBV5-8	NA	TGTGCCAGCAGCTTGAACAGGCACCCCTACAATGAGCAGTTCTTC	CASSLNRHPYNEQFF
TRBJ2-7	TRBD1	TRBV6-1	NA	TGTGCCAGCAGTGCCCGGACAGGCCCCCACGAGCAGTACTTC	CASSARTGPHEQYF
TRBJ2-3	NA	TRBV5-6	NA	TGTGCCAGCAGCTTGATGGGCACAGATACGCAGTATTTT	CASSLMGTDTQYF
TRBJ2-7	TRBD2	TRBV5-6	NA	TGTGCCAGCAGCCCGGGACTAGCGGACTACGAGCAGTACTTC	CASSPGLADYEQYF
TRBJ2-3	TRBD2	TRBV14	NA	TGTGCCAGCAGCCGCGGCGGGAGCTCAGATACGCAGTATTTT	CASSRGGSSDTQYF
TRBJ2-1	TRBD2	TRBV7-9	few	TGTGCCAGCAGCCCCAGCACTCTAGCGGGAGTTCTCAATGAGCAGTTCTTC	CASSPSTLAGVLNEQFF
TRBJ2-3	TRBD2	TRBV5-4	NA	TGTGCCAGCACAAAACGGGGGGGCACAGATACGCAGTATTTT	CASTKRGGTDTQYF